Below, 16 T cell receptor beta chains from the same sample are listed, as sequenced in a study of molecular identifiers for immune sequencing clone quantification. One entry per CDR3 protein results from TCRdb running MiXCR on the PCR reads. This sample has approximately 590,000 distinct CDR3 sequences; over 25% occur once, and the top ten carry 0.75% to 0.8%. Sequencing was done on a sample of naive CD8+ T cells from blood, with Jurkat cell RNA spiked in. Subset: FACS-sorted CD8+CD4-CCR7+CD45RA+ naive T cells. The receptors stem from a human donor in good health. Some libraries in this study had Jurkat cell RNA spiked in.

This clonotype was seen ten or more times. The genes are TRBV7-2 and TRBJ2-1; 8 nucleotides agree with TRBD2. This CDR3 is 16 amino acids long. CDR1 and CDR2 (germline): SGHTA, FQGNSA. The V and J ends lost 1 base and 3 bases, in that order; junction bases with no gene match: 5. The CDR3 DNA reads TGTGCCAGCAGCTTAGACGGGAGGGCCGGCTACAATGAGCAGTTCTTC. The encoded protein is CASSLDGRAGYNEQFF.

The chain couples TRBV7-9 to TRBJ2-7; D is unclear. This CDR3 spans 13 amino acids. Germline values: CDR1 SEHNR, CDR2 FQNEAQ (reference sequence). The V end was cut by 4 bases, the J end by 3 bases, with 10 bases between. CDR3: CASSCGEHYEQYF. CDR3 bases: TGTGCCAGCAGCTGTGGAGAGCACTACGAGCAGTACTTC.

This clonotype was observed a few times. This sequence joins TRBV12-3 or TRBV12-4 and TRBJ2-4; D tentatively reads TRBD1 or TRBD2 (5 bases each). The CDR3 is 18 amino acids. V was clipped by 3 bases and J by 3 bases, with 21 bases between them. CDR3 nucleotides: TGTGCCAGCAGTTTGGGCCCCAGGGAGACCGTGAACAAAAACATTCAGTACTTC. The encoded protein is CASSLGPRETVNKNIQYF.

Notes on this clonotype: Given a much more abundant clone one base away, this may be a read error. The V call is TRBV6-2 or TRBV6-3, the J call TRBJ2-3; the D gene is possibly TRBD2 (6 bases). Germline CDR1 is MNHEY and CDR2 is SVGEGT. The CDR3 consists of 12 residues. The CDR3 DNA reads TGTGCCAGCAGACTAGCATCAGATACGCGGTATTTT. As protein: CASRLASDTRYF.

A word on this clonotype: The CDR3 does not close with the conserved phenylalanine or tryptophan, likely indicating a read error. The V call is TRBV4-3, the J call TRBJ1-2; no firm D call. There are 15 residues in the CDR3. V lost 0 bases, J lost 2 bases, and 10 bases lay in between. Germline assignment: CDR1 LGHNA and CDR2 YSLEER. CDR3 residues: CASSQDVEPNYGYTL. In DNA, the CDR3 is TGCGCCAGCAGCCAAGATGTGGAGCCGAACTATGGCTACACCCTC.

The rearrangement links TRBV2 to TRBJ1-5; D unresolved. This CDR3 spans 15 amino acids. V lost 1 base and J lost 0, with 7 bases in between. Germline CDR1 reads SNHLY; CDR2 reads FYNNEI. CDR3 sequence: CASSEELYSNQPQHF. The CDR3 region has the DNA TGTGCCAGCAGTGAAGAGCTTTATAGCAATCAGCCCCAGCATTTT.

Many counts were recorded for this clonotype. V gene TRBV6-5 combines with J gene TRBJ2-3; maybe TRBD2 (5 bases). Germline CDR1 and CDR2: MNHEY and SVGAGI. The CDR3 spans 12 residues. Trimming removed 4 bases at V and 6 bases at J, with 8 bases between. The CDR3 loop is CASSLRVDTQYF. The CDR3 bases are TGTGCCAGCAGTTTGCGGGTGGATACGCAGTATTTT.

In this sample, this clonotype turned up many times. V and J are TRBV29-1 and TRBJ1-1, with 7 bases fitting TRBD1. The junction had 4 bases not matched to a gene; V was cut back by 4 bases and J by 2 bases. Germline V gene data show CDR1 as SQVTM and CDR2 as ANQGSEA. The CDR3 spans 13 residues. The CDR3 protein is CSVVQGFNTEAFF. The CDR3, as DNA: TGCAGCGTTGTACAGGGGTTTAACACTGAAGCTTTCTTT.

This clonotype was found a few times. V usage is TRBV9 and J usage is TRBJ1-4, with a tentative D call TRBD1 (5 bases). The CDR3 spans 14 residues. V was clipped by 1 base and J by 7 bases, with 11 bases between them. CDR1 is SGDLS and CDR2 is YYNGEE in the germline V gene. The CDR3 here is CASSVSGLGEKLFF. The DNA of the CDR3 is TGTGCCAGCAGCGTATCAGGGTTGGGTGAAAAACTGTTTTTT.

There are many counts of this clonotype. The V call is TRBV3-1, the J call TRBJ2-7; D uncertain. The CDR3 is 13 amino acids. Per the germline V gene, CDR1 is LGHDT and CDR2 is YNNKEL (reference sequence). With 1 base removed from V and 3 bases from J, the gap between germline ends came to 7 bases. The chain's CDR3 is CASSQVGSYEQYF. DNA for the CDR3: TGTGCCAGCAGCCAAGTAGGCAGCTACGAGCAGTACTTC.

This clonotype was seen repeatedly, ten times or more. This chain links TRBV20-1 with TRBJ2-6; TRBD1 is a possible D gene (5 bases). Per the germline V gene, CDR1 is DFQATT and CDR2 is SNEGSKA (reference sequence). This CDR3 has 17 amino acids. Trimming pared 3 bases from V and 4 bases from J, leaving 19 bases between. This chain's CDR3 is CSASPPRVSKGANVLTF. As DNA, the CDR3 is TGCAGTGCTAGCCCTCCCAGGGTCTCTAAGGGGGCCAACGTCCTGACTTTC.

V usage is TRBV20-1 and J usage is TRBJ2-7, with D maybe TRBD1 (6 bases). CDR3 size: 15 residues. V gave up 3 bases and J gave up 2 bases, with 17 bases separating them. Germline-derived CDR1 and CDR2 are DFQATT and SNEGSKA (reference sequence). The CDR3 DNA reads TGCAGTGCTAGTTGGCCGCAGGGGATGACCTACGAGCAGTACTTC. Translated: CSASWPQGMTYEQYF.

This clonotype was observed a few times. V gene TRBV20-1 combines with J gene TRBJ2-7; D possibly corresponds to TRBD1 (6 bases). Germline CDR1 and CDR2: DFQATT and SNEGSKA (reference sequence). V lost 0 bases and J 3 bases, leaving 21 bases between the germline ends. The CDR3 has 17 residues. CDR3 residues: CSARDLQGHDPYYEQYF. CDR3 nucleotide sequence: TGCAGTGCTAGAGATCTACAGGGCCATGACCCCTACTACGAGCAGTACTTC.

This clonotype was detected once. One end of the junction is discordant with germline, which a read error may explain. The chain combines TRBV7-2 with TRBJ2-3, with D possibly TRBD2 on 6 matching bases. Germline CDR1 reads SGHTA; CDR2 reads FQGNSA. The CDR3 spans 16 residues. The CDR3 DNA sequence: TGTGCCAGCAGCTTCCCCCGAGCGGGCGACACAGCTACGCAGTATTTT. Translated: CASSFPRAGDTATQYF.

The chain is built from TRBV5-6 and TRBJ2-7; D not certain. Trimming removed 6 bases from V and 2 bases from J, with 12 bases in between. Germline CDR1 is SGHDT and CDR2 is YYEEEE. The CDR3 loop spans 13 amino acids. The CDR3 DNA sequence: TGTGCCAGCACCCTCAGGTCGGCCTACGAGCAGTACTTC. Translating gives CASTLRSAYEQYF.

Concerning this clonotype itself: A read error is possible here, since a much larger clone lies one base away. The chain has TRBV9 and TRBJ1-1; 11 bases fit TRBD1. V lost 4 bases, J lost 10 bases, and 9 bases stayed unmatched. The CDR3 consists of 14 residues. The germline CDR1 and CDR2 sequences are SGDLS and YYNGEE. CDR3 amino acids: CASSFGIGTGGAFF. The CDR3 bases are TGTGCCAGCAGCTTCGGGATCGGGACAGGGGGAGCTTTCTTT. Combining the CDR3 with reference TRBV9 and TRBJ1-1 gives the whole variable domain DSGVTQTPKHLITATGQRVTLRCSPRSGDLSVYWYQQSLDQGLQFLIQYYNGEERAKGNILERFSAQQFPDLHSELNLSSLELGDSALYFCASSFGIGTGGAFFGQGTRLTVV.